This TCR beta chain was sequenced for a study of regulatory T cells in long-lasting Graves disease. Looking at the study overall: For a period under 3 months, newly diagnosed Graves' patients had taken antithyroid drugs.

Time point in this sample: newly diagnosed GD, antithyroid drugs for less than 3 months. PBMC-extracted RNA yielded the TCR library. Construction of the TCR beta libraries employed iRepertoire HTBI primers in conjunction with Arm-PCR of CDR3 regions. Each CDR3 protein gets one entry after TCRdb re-called the multiplex PCR reads with MiXCR. The sample contains 620,000 or so distinct CDR3 sequences, about 16% of which appear only once. Germline CDR1 reads MDHEN; CDR2 reads SYDVKM. The CDR3 loop spans 15 amino acids. V was pared by 4 bases and J by 5 bases, with 11 bases of the junction left unmatched. This clonotype was recorded many times. The sample also formed part of further work on T cells in Graves' hyperthyroidism and ophthalmopathy. That paper states: Ophthalmopathy cases were set apart from stable hyperthyroidism by a 13 V-J model.

V is TRBV28 and J is TRBJ2-7; TRBD1 agrees at 7 bases. The specimen was peripheral blood mononuclear cells (PBMCs), collected at new diagnosis, from a patient treated with antithyroid drugs. The sequence derives from a woman aged 30 to 39 with Graves disease. This chain's CDR3 is CASSWTGASHHEQYF. CDR3 bases: TGTGCCAGCAGTTGGACAGGAGCCTCTCACCACGAGCAGTACTTC.